The T cell receptor (beta chain) under discussion was sequenced for a study of response to subunit inactivated influenza vaccine. Study results and limitations: Authors suggested each seasonal flu vaccination may recruit only limited numbers of new T cells.

TCRdb passed the RT-PCR reads through MiXCR, listing each CDR3 protein once. The table has hundreds of thousands of distinct CDR3 sequences, 11% seen once. The CDR3 has 16 residues. Between the trimmed V and J ends, which lost 5 bases and 1 base, there was a span of 16 bases. CDR1 is SGHTA, CDR2 FQGTGA, per germline. Only a few counts were recorded for this clonotype. Its antigen is as yet unknown. The source was PBMCs from blood, collected around seven weeks after vaccination. The genes are TRBV7-3 and TRBJ2-3; D perhaps matches TRBD2 (5 bases). The clonotype originates from a man in his fifties or sixties who received an inactivated influenza vaccine. CDR3 amino acids: CASSAGVSLGTDTQYF. For the CDR3, the DNA is TGTGCCAGCAGCGCCGGGGTGTCTCTCGGCACAGATACGCAGTATTTT.